This T cell receptor (beta chain) was sequenced for a study of shared clonotypes between healthy human individuals. Method: immunoSEQ multiplex PCR; TCRdb's copy keeps in-frame clones and lacks some. This sample carries about 700,000 clones, 92% of them seen once, and the ten largest clones take 24%. This clone was recorded once. The naive CD8 subset, CD45RO-negative cells positively selected for CCR7, excluded terminally differentiated effector memory CD45RA+ cells. Germline V lookup: CDR1 SGHRS, CDR2 YFSETQ. This CDR3 contains 16 residues. The V segment lost 5 bases and the J segment 8 bases; nucleotides outside the gene matches: 13.

This chain uses TRBV5-1 with TRBJ2-1; 10 bases are a match to TRBD2. The sample consisted of naive CD8+ T cells sorted from blood. The TCR originated in a man aged 30 to 45 in good health. For the CDR3, the DNA is TGCGCCAGCAGGCCCGGGACTAGCGAGTTCGTATATGAGCAGTTCTTC. Its protein product is CASRPGTSEFVYEQFF. The variable domain in full, completed from reference TRBV5-1 and TRBJ2-1, reads KAGVTQTPRYLIKTRGQQVTLSCSPISGHRSVSWYQQTPGQGLQFLFEYFSETQRNKGNFPGRFSGRQFSNSRSEMNVSTLELGDSALYLCASRPGTSEFVYEQFFGPGTRLTVL.